The sequence of this T cell receptor beta chain was determined in a study of regulatory T cells in long-lasting Graves disease. The overall study: Newly diagnosed Graves' patients had under 3 months of antithyroid drugs.

V gave up 3 bases and J gave up 2 bases; unmatched junction bases: 4. The CDR3 covers 15 residues. The time point was: newly diagnosed GD, antithyroid drugs for less than 3 months. PBMCs were the source of the RNA used for TCR sequencing. Peripheral blood, Nine milliliters per patient, was collected in EDTA tubes. In its sample, this clonotype was seen a few times. TCR beta libraries were built with iRepertoire HTBI primers and Arm-PCR of CDR3 regions. TCRdb fed the multiplex PCR reads into MiXCR, producing one record per CDR3 protein. The sample consists of around 400,000 distinct CDR3 sequences, roughly a sixth of them appearing once.

V usage is TRBV12-3 or TRBV12-4 and J usage is TRBJ1-2, with 9 bases that match TRBD1. Sample: peripheral blood mononuclear cells (PBMCs), taken at new diagnosis, from a patient treated with antithyroid drugs. The receptor was isolated from a female donor with Graves disease. CDR3 loop: CASSFYRGQNYGYTF. The CDR3 DNA is TGTGCCAGCAGTTTCTACAGGGGGCAAAACTATGGCTACACCTTC.